In this sample, the clone carrying this T cell receptor (beta chain) turned up a few times. What it recognizes is unknown. Germline V gene lookup returns CDR1 SGHAT and CDR2 FQNNGV. CDR3 size: 16 residues. Trimming left V 5 bases short and J 8 bases short, with 21 bases between. This entry belongs to a study of response to subunit inactivated influenza vaccine. Study-wide results and limits: Authors suggested each seasonal influenza vaccination recruits few new T cells.

MiXCR, applied by TCRdb to the RT-PCR reads, yields one record per CDR3 protein. The sample yields 530,000 or so distinct CDR3 sequences, 12% to 15% seen once. The rearrangement uses TRBV11-2 and TRBJ1-4, with a tentative D call TRBD1 (6 bases). This TCR was recovered from a man aged 45-65 years who received an inactivated influenza vaccine. The material was PBMCs from blood, obtained approximately 13 days after vaccination. The CDR3 protein is CASSHTEARGGEKLFF. As DNA, the CDR3 is TGTGCCAGCAGCCATACGGAAGCCAGGGGAGGCGAAAAACTGTTTTTT. The full variable domain, with the rest looked up from reference TRBV11-2 and TRBJ1-4, is EAGVAQSPRYKIIEKRQSVAFWCNPISGHATLYWYQQILGQGPKLLIQFQNNGVVDDSQLPKDRFSAERLKGVDSTLKIQPAKLEDSAVYLCASSHTEARGGEKLFFGSGTQLSVL.